These 10 T cell receptor beta chains came from one sample sequenced in a study of T cell changes during pregnancy in multiple sclerosis. The data were produced by immunoSEQ multiplex PCR, yet TCRdb's version contains in-frame clones alone and is incomplete. The sample shows about 94,000 clones, about 94% of them seen only once. The source material was peripheral blood, sampled in the third trimester of pregnancy. These receptors all stem from a female donor with multiple sclerosis, enrolled in a pregnancy study.

V is TRBV10-3 and J is TRBJ2-3; D unresolved. This CDR3 spans 13 amino acids. The V end lost 3 bases, the J end lost 0 bases, and 4 bases lay between the germline ends. Germline lookup yields CDR1 ENHRY and CDR2 SYGVKD. CDR3 coding DNA: TGTGCCATCAGTGACGGGAGCACAGATACGCAGTATTTT. Its protein is CAISDGSTDTQYF.

The V and J genes are TRBV30 and TRBJ2-1; 7 nucleotides agree with TRBD2. Trimming at V came to 4 bases and at J to 4 bases, leaving 4 bases not matched to a gene. This CDR3 has 13 residues. CDR1 GTSNPN and CDR2 SVGIG come from the germline V gene (reference sequence). CDR3 amino acids: CAWNGGGYNEQFF. The CDR3 nucleotides are TGTGCCTGGAATGGGGGGGGATACAATGAGCAGTTCTTC.

The rearrangement joins TRBV6-4 to TRBJ2-3; 9 bases fit TRBD1. The length of the CDR3 is 15 residues. Germline V lookup: CDR1 MRHNA, CDR2 SNTAGT. The junction had 7 bases not matched to a gene; V was cut back by 5 bases and J by 4 bases. The CDR3 region is CASSPGTGTPDTQYF. CDR3 DNA: TGTGCCAGCAGTCCCGGGACAGGGACCCCAGATACGCAGTATTTT.

J is TRBJ1-1 and V is TRBV7-9; TRBD1 matches 7 bases. Germline loops: CDR1 SEHNR, CDR2 FQNEAQ (reference sequence). The CDR3 contains 14 residues. The V and J ends lost 5 bases and 1 base, in that order; junction bases with no gene match: 4. This CDR3 reads CASSARQGNTEAFF. The CDR3 nucleotides read TGTGCCAGCAGCGCCAGACAGGGGAACACTGAAGCTTTCTTT.

This chain's CDR3 is CASSLEEFAEQFF. In DNA, the CDR3 is TGTGCCAGCAGCCTCGAAGAGTTCGCTGAGCAGTTCTTC. This chain uses TRBV6-1 with TRBJ2-1; D call uncertain. V lost 6 bases, J lost 9 bases, and 15 bases lay in between. There are 13 residues in the CDR3. The germline CDR1 and CDR2 sequences are MNHNS and SASEGT.

This chain connects TRBV6-5 to TRBJ1-1; D is unclear. The CDR3 spans 13 residues. Germline values: CDR1 MNHEY, CDR2 SVGAGI. Trimming pared 0 bases from V and 7 bases from J, leaving 9 bases between. The CDR3 bases are TGTGCCAGCAGTTACTCCGGGGAGAATGAAGCTTTCTTT. As protein: CASSYSGENEAFF.

J is TRBJ2-7 and V is TRBV7-9, with 9 positions matching TRBD2. Germline assignment: CDR1 SEHNR and CDR2 FQNEAQ (reference sequence). This CDR3 comprises 15 residues. J gave up 5 bases and V 1 base, and 6 bases lay outside the gene matches. The CDR3 loop is CASSLVLAGSDEQYF. The DNA for the CDR3 is TGTGCCAGCAGCTTAGTGCTAGCGGGATCAGACGAGCAGTACTTC.

V gene TRBV28 combines with J gene TRBJ1-5, with 7 bases identical to TRBD1. V shed 5 bases, J shed 9 bases, and the junction held 19 bases outside the gene matches. There are 17 residues in the CDR3. Germline CDR1 MDHEN, CDR2 SYDVKM. The CDR3 DNA is TGTGCCAGCAGTCAGGGGGGTGCAGGCCCAAAATCATGGCCCCAGCATTTT. Translating it yields CASSQGGAGPKSWPQHF.

V and J are TRBV5-6 and TRBJ1-4; D unclear. This CDR3 spans 16 amino acids. Trimming took off 3 bases at V and 6 bases at J, with 18 bases between the two ends. Germline assignment: CDR1 SGHDT and CDR2 YYEEEE. The CDR3 nucleotides are TGTGCCAGCAGCTCAACACAAGAGTCACGGGATGAAAAACTGTTTTTT. Translating it yields CASSSTQESRDEKLFF. The full variable domain, with the rest looked up from reference TRBV5-6 and TRBJ1-4, is DAGVTQSPTHLIKTRGQQVTLRCSPKSGHDTVSWYQQALGQGPQFIFQYYEEEERQRGNFPDRFSGHQFPNYSSELNVNALLLGDSALYLCASSSTQESRDEKLFFGSGTQLSVL.

The chain links TRBV5-1 to TRBJ1-2; perhaps TRBD1 as D (6 bases). In germline, CDR1 is SGHRS, CDR2 YFSETQ. With 1 base removed from V and 4 bases from J, the gap between germline ends came to 20 bases. The CDR3 consists of 17 residues. In DNA, the CDR3 is TGCGCCAGCAGCTTGTTGGGGGCCGCCGACCGATCCTATGGCTACACCTTC. This translates into CASSLLGAADRSYGYTF. The whole variable domain, filled in from reference TRBV5-1 and TRBJ1-2, reads KAGVTQTPRYLIKTRGQQVTLSCSPISGHRSVSWYQQTPGQGLQFLFEYFSETQRNKGNFPGRFSGRQFSNSRSEMNVSTLELGDSALYLCASSLLGAADRSYGYTFGSGTRLTVV.